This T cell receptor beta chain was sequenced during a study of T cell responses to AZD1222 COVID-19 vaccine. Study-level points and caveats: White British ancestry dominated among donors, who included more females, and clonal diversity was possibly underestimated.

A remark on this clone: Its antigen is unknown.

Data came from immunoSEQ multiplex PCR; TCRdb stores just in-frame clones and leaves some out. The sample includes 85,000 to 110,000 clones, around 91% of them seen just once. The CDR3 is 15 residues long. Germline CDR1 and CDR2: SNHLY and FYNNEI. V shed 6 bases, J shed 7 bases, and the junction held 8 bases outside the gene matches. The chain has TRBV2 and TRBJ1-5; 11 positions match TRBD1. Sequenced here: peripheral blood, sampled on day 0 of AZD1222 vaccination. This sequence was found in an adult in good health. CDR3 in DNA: TGTGCCAGCAGCTGGACAGGGGGCGGAATCCAGCCCCAGCATTTT. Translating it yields CASSWTGGGIQPQHF.